Shown below are 14 T cell receptor beta chains from a single sample sequenced in a study of early T cells in non-severe SARS-CoV-2 infection. TCRdb processed the 5' RACE reads anew with MiXCR; each CDR3 protein has one entry. The sample consists of around 55,000 distinct CDR3 sequences, roughly 12% of them appearing once. The sample comprised whole blood. The receptors come from an adult who was a healthcare worker with PCR-confirmed SARS-CoV-2 infection or an uninfected control (not recorded which).

This clonotype was seen only a few times. The chain links TRBV27 to TRBJ2-3; 9 nucleotides align to TRBD1. J was trimmed by 4 bases and V by 6 bases; bases with no gene match: 14. Germline loops: CDR1 MNHEY, CDR2 SMNVEV (reference sequence). The CDR3 has 17 residues. CDR3 coding DNA: TGTGCCAGCAGGGACACCCTCTGGGACAGGGTACCAGATACGCAGTATTTT. This sequence encodes CASRDTLWDRVPDTQYF.

This clonotype was observed a handful of times. This chain links TRBV28 with TRBJ2-7; TRBD1 is a possible D gene (5 bases). Deletions cut 6 bases from V and 9 bases from J, with 15 bases between. The CDR3 sequence is 12 residues long. CDR1 is MDHEN and CDR2 is SYDVKM in the germline V gene. The CDR3 spells CASRKSGIGQYF. CDR3 nucleotide sequence: TGTGCCAGCAGAAAATCAGGGATAGGGCAGTACTTC.

This clonotype was seen a handful of times. A read error may account for a junction end that differs from germline. This sequence joins TRBV20-1 and TRBJ2-1; tentative D call: TRBD1 (6 bases). From germline, CDR1 is DFQATT and CDR2 SNEGSKA (reference sequence). The CDR3 has 10 residues. CDR3 DNA sequence: TGCAGTGGACGGGACAATAAGCAGTTCTTC. Protein product: CSGRDNKQFF.

The V gene is TRBV20-1, the J gene TRBJ2-3, with 7 bases that match TRBD2. Germline V gene data show CDR1 as DFQATT and CDR2 as SNEGSKA (reference sequence). The CDR3 has 14 residues. V shed 3 bases and J 0 bases; nucleotides not matched to a gene: 3. In DNA form, the CDR3 reads TGCAGTGCTAGGACTAGCCCTAGCACAGATACGCAGTATTTT. Translation gives CSARTSPSTDTQYF.

This clonotype has only a few counts. The chain links TRBV12-5 to TRBJ2-3, with D perhaps matching TRBD1 or TRBD2 (5 bases each). The V end lost 5 bases, the J end lost 5 bases, and 11 bases lay between the germline ends. In germline, CDR1 is LGHNT, CDR2 FRNRAP. CDR3 length equals 13 residues. The CDR3 sequence: CASGPSGGDTQYF. CDR3 nucleotides: TGTGCTAGTGGTCCCTCTGGGGGAGATACGCAGTATTTT.

The chain couples TRBV7-9 to TRBJ2-7; TRBD1 agrees at 9 bases. V gave up 5 bases and J gave up 3 bases; unmatched junction bases: 8. CDR3 length equals 15 residues. The germline gives CDR1 SEHNR, CDR2 FQNEAQ (reference sequence). CDR3 region: CASSPGQGTNYEQYF. The CDR3 region has the DNA TGTGCCAGCAGCCCTGGACAGGGGACTAACTACGAGCAGTACTTC. Full variable domain (outside the CDR3, taken from reference TRBV7-9 and TRBJ2-7): DTGVSQNPRHKITKRGQNVTFRCDPISEHNRLYWYRQTLGQGPEFLTYFQNEAQLEKSRLLSDRFSAERPKGSFSTLEIQRTEQGDSAMYLCASSPGQGTNYEQYFGPGTRLTVT.

This clonotype has at least ten counts. This rearrangement joins TRBV7-9 to TRBJ2-2, with D maybe TRBD2 (6 bases). This CDR3 region has 14 residues. Germline V gene lookup returns CDR1 SEHNR and CDR2 FQNEAQ (reference sequence). The V end lost 2 bases, the J end lost 6 bases, and 10 bases lay between the germline ends. CDR3 nucleotides: TGTGCCAGCAGCTTAACGGGAGTGGCCGGGGAGCTGTTTTTT. This encodes CASSLTGVAGELFF.

In this sample, this clonotype turned up many times. The J gene is TRBJ1-2, the V gene TRBV29-1; D is ambiguous. The CDR3 loop spans 12 amino acids. Trimming shortened V by 6 bases and J by 2 bases, and 10 bases separated the two germline ends. CDR1 is SQVTM, CDR2 ANQGSEA, per germline. The CDR3 reads CSVIDPNYGYTF. For the CDR3, the DNA is TGCAGCGTGATCGATCCAAACTATGGCTACACCTTC.

In its sample, this clonotype was seen a few times. The chain has TRBV7-2 and TRBJ2-1; tentatively, D is TRBD2 (6 bases). Trimming took off 1 base at V and 5 bases at J, with 12 bases between the two ends. Per the germline V gene, CDR1 is SGHTA and CDR2 is FQGNSA. CDR3 length: 15 amino acids. The CDR3 protein is CASSLGDFGHNEQFF. The CDR3 coding sequence is TGTGCCAGCAGCTTAGGGGACTTCGGGCACAATGAGCAGTTCTTC.

The rearrangement joins TRBV3-1 to TRBJ2-7; D possibly matches TRBD1 or TRBD2 (5 bases each). CDR1 is LGHDT, CDR2 YNNKEL, per germline (reference sequence). V lost 5 bases to trimming and J lost 3 bases, with 11 bases between them. This CDR3 region has 13 residues. CDR3 in amino acids: CASSYGTSYEQYF. The CDR3 coding sequence is TGTGCCAGCAGCTACGGGACGAGCTACGAGCAGTACTTC.

Only a few counts were recorded for this clonotype. The chain recombines TRBV29-1 with TRBJ2-1, with D uncertain. V lost 5 bases to trimming and J lost 1 base, with 9 bases between them. The CDR3 contains 13 residues. The germline V gene encodes CDR1 SQVTM and CDR2 ANQGSEA. DNA for the CDR3: TGCAGCGTTCGGGCCCCATCCTACAATGAGCAGTTCTTC. Protein sequence: CSVRAPSYNEQFF.

This clonotype was counted many times. The J gene is TRBJ1-6, the V gene TRBV20-1; no reliable D call. This CDR3 contains 11 residues. The V gene's germline CDR1 is DFQATT and CDR2 SNEGSKA (reference sequence). V dropped 7 bases and J dropped 7 bases, with 8 bases sitting between them. The CDR3 DNA reads as TGCAGTGTCGACACCAATTCACCCCTCCACTTT. Its translation is CSVDTNSPLHF.

This clonotype was counted ten times or more. The chain uses TRBV18 and TRBJ2-3; no clear D gene. CDR1 and CDR2 from the germline V gene are KGHSH and LQKENI. V was cut by 3 bases and J by 0 bases, with 13 bases left in between. The CDR3 has 16 residues. The DNA for the CDR3 is TGTGCCAGCTCACCCCCCCGGTTGGGAAGCACAGATACGCAGTATTTT. Amino acids: CASSPPRLGSTDTQYF.

This clonotype has ten or more counts. This chain connects TRBV11-3 to TRBJ2-1; the D gene is possibly TRBD2 (5 bases). V lost 4 bases, J lost 7 bases, and 17 bases lay in between. This CDR3 contains 15 residues. The V gene's germline CDR1 is SGHNT and CDR2 YENEEA. CDR3 in amino acids: CASSSAGNGFNEQFF. In DNA, the CDR3 is TGTGCCAGCAGCTCCGCCGGGAATGGCTTTAATGAGCAGTTCTTC.